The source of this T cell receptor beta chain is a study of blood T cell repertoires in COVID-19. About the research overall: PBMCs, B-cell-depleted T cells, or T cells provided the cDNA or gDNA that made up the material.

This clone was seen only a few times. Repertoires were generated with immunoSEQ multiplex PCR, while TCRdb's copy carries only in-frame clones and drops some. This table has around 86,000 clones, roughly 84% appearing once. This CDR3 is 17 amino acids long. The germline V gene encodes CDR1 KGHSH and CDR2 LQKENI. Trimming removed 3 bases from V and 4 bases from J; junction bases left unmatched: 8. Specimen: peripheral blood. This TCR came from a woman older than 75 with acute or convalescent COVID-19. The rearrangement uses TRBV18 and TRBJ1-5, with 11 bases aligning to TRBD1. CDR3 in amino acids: CASSPRTGTGGNQPQHF. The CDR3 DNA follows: TGTGCCAGCTCACCCAGGACCGGGACAGGGGGAAATCAGCCCCAGCATTTT. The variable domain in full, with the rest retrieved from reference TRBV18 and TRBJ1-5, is NAGVMQNPRHLVRRRGQEARLRCSPMKGHSHVYWYRQLPEEGLKFMVYLQKENIIDESGMPKERFSAEFPKEGPSILRIQQVVRGDSAAYFCASSPRTGTGGNQPQHFGDGTRLSIL.